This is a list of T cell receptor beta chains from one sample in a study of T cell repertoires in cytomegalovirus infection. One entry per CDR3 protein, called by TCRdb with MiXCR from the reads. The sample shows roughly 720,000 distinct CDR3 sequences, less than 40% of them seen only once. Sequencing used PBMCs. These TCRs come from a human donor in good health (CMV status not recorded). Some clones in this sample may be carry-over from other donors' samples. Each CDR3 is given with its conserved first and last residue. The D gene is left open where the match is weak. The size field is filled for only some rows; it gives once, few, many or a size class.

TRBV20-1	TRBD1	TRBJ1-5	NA	TGCAGTGCTCACGACAGGGGAGCCCAGCCCCAGCATTTT	CSAHDRGAQPQHF
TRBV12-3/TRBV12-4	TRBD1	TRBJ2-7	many	TGTGCCAGCAGCCCCGGACAGGGGCCCTACGAGCAGTACTTC	CASSPGQGPYEQYF
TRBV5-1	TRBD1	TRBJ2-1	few	TGCGCCAGCAGCCAAGGACAGGAAATATATGAGCAGTTCTTC	CASSQGQEIYEQFF
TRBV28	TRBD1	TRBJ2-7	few	TGTGCCAGCTTCGACAGGGCGCTCCCCTACGAGCAGTACTTC	CASFDRALPYEQYF
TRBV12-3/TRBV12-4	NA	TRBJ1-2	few	TGTGCCAGCAGTCAAGTCCGGGGCCAAGCTAACTATGGCTACACCTTC	CASSQVRGQANYGYTF
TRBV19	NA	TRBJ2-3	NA	TGTGCCAGTAGAGGAGTTACGCAGTATTTT	CASRGVTQYF
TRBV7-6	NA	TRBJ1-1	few	TGTGCCAGCAGCTTAGAGGCCCCCACTGAAGCTTTCTTT	CASSLEAPTEAFF
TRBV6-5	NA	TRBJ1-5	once	TGTGCCAGCACCTTCGCGGGGCAGCCCCAGCATTTT	CASTFAGQPQHF
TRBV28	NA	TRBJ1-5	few	TGTGCTCATAATGGGGCCGACCCCCCTAGCAATCAGCCCCAGCATTTT	CAHNGADPPSNQPQHF
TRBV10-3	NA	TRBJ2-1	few	TGTGCCATCAGTGACAGAAAGGGAGCCTCCTACAATGAGCAGTTCTTC	CAISDRKGASYNEQFF
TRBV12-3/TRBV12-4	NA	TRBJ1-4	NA	TGTGCCAGCAGTTCCAGTGGGAGTAATGAAAAACTGTTTTTT	CASSSSGSNEKLFF
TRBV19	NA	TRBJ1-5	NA	TGTGCCAGTAGTATTATTAGAGGCTATCAGCCCCAGCATTTT	CASSIIRGYQPQHF
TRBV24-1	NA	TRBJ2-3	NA	TGTGCCACCAGTGGGGTGGGCCGGACAGCTAGCACAGATACGCAGTATTTT	CATSGVGRTASTDTQYF
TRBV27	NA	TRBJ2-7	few	TGTGCCAGCAGTTTGAGCCTTAACACCTTCTACGAGCAGTACTTC	CASSLSLNTFYEQYF
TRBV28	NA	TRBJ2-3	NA	TGTGCCAGCAGTTCACCGGGACCGCTAGCCAAGGATACGCAGTATTTT	CASSSPGPLAKDTQYF
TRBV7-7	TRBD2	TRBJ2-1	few	TGTGCTAGCAGCTTAGTAGCGGGAGTCAATGAGCAGTTCTTC	CASSLVAGVNEQFF
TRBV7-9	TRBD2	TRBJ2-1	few	TGTGCCAGCCCGGGGGGAGACAGTGACATCAATGAGCAGTTCTTC	CASPGGDSDINEQFF
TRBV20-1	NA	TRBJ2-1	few	TGCAGTGCTTTGACCCCCACTCAAGATGGTGAGCAGTTCTTC	CSALTPTQDGEQFF
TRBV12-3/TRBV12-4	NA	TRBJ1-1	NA	TGTGCCAGCAGCCTCAGCGGGCTTGACACTGAAGCTTTCTTT	CASSLSGLDTEAFF
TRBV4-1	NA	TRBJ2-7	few	TGCGCCAGCAGCGCGAAAACTTACGAGCAGTACTTC	CASSAKTYEQYF
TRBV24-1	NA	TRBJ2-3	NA	TGTGCCACCAGTAGAGGGGGAGCAGTCACAGATACGCAGTATTTT	CATSRGGAVTDTQYF
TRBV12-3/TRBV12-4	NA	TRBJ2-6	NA	TGTGCCAGCACCGACCAGGCCAACGTCCTGACTTTC	CASTDQANVLTF
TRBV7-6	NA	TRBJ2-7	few	TGTGCCAGCAGCCAATCTAGGAGCTCCTACGAGCAGTACTTC	CASSQSRSSYEQYF
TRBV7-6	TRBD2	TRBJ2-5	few	TGTGCCAGCAGACCACGAGCGGGGGGTTTATCAGAGACCCAGTACTTC	CASRPRAGGLSETQYF
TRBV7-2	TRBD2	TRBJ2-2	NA	TGTGCCAGCAGCTTACCGAGTCTACTAGCGGGGGTCTTAACCGGGGAGCTGTTTTTT	CASSLPSLLAGVLTGELFF
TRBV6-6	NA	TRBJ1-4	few	TGTGCCAGCAGTTATAAAACAGGGACAACTAATGAAAAACTGTTTTTT	CASSYKTGTTNEKLFF